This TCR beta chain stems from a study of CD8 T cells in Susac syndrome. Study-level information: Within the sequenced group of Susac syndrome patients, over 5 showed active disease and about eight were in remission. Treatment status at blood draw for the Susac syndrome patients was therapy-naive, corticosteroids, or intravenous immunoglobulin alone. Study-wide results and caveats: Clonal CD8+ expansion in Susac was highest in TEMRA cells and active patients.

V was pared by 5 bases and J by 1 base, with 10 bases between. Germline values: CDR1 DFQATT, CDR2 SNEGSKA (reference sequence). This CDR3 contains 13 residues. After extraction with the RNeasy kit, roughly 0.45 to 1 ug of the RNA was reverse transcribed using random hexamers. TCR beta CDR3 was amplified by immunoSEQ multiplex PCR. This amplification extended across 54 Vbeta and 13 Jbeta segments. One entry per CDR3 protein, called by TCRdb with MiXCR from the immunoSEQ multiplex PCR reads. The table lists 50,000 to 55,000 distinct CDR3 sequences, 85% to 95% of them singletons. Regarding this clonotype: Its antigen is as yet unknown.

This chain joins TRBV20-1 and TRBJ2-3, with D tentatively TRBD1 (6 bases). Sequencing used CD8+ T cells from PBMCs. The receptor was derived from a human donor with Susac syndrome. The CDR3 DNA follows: TGCAGTGCTGGGGACACCCGCACAGATACGCAGTATTTT. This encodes CSAGDTRTDTQYF.